Given below is one T cell receptor beta chain in context. Its target is unknown. This sample was included in a study of CD8+ T cells in alopecia areata. Treatment of the sample: oral pan-JAK inhibitor, 5-10 mg twice daily. This CDR3 spans 12 amino acids. Germline CDR1 LNHNV, CDR2 YYDKDF (reference sequence). Trimming took 4 bases from V and 5 from J, leaving 7 bases between them. Points from the study as a whole: Patients shared TCRs less clearly than mice did, possibly owing to HLA. Under tofacitinib, fewer expanded CD8+ clones appeared among the top 100 scalp clones.

Following extraction, RNA underwent reverse transcription to cDNA, which served as the sequencing template. Here immunoSEQ multiplex PCR was the method, and the copy in TCRdb shows in-frame clones only, minus some. The sample has roughly 200,000 clones; less than 50% are singletons. This clonotype originated in a human donor with alopecia areata. The chain is built from TRBV15 and TRBJ2-3, with D hard to call. Here the sequenced sample was CD4+ T cells sorted from blood, taken at approximately week 36, from a patient treated with tofacitinib. As DNA, the CDR3 is TGTGCCACCAGCACTAACCTAGATACGCAGTATTTT. It is translated as CATSTNLDTQYF.